Listed below are T cell receptor beta chains from one sample, sequenced in a study of metastatic and nonmetastatic thyroid tumors. MiXCR re-clonotyped the PCR reads for TCRdb. The sample lists about 33,000 clones; roughly a sixth were seen once. Sequencing was performed on blood. These receptors were collected from a male donor with papillary thyroid cancer or a benign thyroid nodule (not recorded which). Some clones in this sample may be carry-over from other donors' samples. Both conserved end residues are part of each CDR3. The D gene is left open where the match is weak. A clone size is listed for some rows: how often the clone was seen (once, few, many), or a class if it is expanded.

>TRBV28|-|11|TRBJ1-1|-
TGTTCCAGCAGTTTAGTGCTAGGTGCTTTCTTT
CSSSLVLGAFF
>TRBV20-1|TRBD1|16|TRBJ2-4|many
TGCAGTGCTAGAAATCCCGGGACAGGGAGGAAGGTGGTTCAGTACTTC
CSARNPGTGRKVVQYF
>TRBV6-1|TRBD1|15|TRBJ1-6|medium-sized
TGTGCCAGCAGTCCAGACAGGGTAAAACAGGCACCCCTCCACTTT
CASSPDRVKQAPLHF
>TRBV7-6|TRBD1|16|TRBJ2-6|many
TGTGCCAGCGGCCCGACAGGGTCCGGTGGGGCCAACGTCCTGACTTTC
CASGPTGSGGANVLTF
>TRBV29-1|TRBD1|14|TRBJ2-2|many
TGCAGCGTTGCGGAGACAGGGTTCACCGGGGAGCTGTTTTTT
CSVAETGFTGELFF
>TRBV6-1|-|14|TRBJ1-6|medium-sized
TGTGCCAGCATCACGACTTGGGGAAAGTCACCCCTCCACTTT
CASITTWGKSPLHF
>TRBV20-1|TRBD1|12|TRBJ1-2|once
TGCAGTGATACTCAGGGACAGAAAGACTACACCTTC
CSDTQGQKDYTF
>TRBV7-2|-|10|TRBJ1-1|many
TGTGGCCTAAAAAACACTGAAGCTTTCTTT
CGLKNTEAFF
>TRBV12-3/TRBV12-4|-|15|TRBJ1-1|many
TGTGCCAGCAGACTTTCAGGGGTCGGGGGGACTGAAGCTTTCTTT
CASRLSGVGGTEAFF
>TRBV12-3/TRBV12-4|-|14|TRBJ2-5|many
TGTGCCAGCAGTCGGGCGGGCCCACAAGAGACCCAGTACTTC
CASSRAGPQETQYF
>TRBV5-1|TRBD2|14|TRBJ2-1|many
TGCGCCAGCAACGGCGGGAGGGGGCTGAATGAGCAGTTCTTC
CASNGGRGLNEQFF
>TRBV11-1|TRBD2|19|TRBJ2-1|-
TGTGCCAGCAGCTTTAGGGCTAGCGGGGAATTGAGCTCCTACAATGAGCAGTTCTTC
CASSFRASGELSSYNEQFF